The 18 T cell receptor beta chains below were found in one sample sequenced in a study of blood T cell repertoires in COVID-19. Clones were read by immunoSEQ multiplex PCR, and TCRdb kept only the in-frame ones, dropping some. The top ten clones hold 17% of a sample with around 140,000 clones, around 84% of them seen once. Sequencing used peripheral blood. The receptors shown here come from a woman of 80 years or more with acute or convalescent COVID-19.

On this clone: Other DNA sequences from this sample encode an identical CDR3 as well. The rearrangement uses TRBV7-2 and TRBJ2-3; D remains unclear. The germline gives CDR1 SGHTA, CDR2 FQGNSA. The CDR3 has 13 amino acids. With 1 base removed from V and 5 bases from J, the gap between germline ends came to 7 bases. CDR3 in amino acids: CASSLGSGDTQYF. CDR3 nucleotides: TGTGCCAGCAGCTTAGGGAGTGGAGATACGCAGTATTTT. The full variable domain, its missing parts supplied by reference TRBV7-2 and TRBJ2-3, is GAGVSQSPSNKVTEKGKDVELRCDPISGHTALYWYRQSLGQGLEFLIYFQGNSAPDKSGLPSDRFSAERTGGSVSTLTIQRTQQEDSAVYLCASSLGSGDTQYFGPGTRLTVL.

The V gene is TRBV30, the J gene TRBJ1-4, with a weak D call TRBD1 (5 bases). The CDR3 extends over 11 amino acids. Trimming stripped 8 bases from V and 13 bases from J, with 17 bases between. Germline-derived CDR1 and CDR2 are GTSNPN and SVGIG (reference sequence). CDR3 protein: CALGPGGGLFF. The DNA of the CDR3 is TGTGCCCTGGGACCTGGGGGAGGACTGTTTTTT.

The CDR3 DNA is TGTGCCAGCAGCGGCTCGACAGGAGGCTACACCTTC. Translating it yields CASSGSTGGYTF. This sequence joins TRBV3-1 (or the pseudogene TRBV3-2) and TRBJ1-2; D is perhaps TRBD1 (6 bases). The V end lost 5 bases, the J end lost 8 bases, and 12 bases lay between the germline ends. The CDR3 spans 12 residues. Germline-derived CDR1 and CDR2 are LGHDT and YNNKEL (reference sequence).

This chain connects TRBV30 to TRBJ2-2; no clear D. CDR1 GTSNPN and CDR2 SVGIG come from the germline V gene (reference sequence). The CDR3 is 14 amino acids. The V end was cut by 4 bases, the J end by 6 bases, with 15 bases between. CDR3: CAWKRGLHAGELFF. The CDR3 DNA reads TGTGCCTGGAAGCGTGGTCTGCACGCCGGGGAGCTGTTTTTT.

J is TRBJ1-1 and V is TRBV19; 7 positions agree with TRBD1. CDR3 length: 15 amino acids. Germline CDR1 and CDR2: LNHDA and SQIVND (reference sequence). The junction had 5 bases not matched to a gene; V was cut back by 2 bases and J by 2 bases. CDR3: CASSILEGANTEAFF. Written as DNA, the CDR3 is TGTGCCAGTAGTATACTCGAGGGGGCCAACACTGAAGCTTTCTTT.

The CDR3 DNA follows: TGTGCCAGCAGTTATCTGCGCGGGGGGGCGGACACCGGGGAGCTGTTTTTT. Translated, it gives CASSYLRGGADTGELFF. V and J are TRBV6-2 or TRBV6-3 and TRBJ2-2, with TRBD2 matching 9 bases. The CDR3 totals 17 residues. Germline V CDR1 and CDR2: MNHEY, SVGEGT. V gave up 3 bases and J gave up 3 bases; unmatched junction bases: 8.

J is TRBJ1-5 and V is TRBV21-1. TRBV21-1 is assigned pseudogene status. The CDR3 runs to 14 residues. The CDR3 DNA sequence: TGTGCCAGCAGCCGAGTTTTCGGCAATCAGCCCCAGCATTTT. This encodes CASSRVFGNQPQHF.

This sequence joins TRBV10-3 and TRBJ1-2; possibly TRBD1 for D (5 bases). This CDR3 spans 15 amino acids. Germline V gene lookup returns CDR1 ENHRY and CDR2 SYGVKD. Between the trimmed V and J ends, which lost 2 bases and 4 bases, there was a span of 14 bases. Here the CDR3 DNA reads TGTGCCATCAGTGAGGCCGCACGGGGGAGCTATGGCTACACCTTC. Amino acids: CAISEAARGSYGYTF.

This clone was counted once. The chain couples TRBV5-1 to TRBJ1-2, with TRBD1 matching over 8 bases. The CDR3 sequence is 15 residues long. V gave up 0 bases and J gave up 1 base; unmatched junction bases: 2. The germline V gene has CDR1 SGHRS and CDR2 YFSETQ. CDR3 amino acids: CASSLGQGNNYGYTF. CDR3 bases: TGCGCCAGCAGCTTGGGACAGGGGAATAACTATGGCTACACCTTC.

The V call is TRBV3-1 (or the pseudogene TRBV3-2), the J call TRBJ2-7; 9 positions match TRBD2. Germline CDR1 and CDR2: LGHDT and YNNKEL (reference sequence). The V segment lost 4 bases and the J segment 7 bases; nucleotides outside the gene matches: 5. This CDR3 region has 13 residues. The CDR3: CASSPGLAREQYF. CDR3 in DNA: TGTGCCAGCAGCCCGGGACTAGCTCGTGAGCAGTACTTC.

CDR3 nucleotide sequence: TGTGCCAGCAGCTTAGGGCGGGGGGGAGAGACCCAGTACTTC. This sequence encodes CASSLGRGGETQYF. The chain is built from TRBV7-2 and TRBJ2-5; 9 bases are shared with TRBD2. The V gene's germline CDR1 is SGHTA and CDR2 FQGNSA. Germline trimming cut 1 base from V and 4 bases from J; bases unmatched to any gene: 1. This CDR3 region has 14 residues.

The CDR3 spells CASSRVLLSGNTIYF. The CDR3 DNA is TGTGCCAGCTCGCGGGTCCTCCTCTCTGGAAACACCATATATTTT. This chain connects TRBV7-2 to TRBJ1-3; no firm D call. From germline, CDR1 is SGHTA and CDR2 FQGNSA. CDR3 length: 15 amino acids. V lost 8 bases to trimming and J lost 0 bases, with 14 bases between them.

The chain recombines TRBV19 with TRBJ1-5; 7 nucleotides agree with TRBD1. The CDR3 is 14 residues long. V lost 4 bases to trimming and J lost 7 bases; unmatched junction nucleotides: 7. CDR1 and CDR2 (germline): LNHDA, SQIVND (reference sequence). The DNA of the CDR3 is TGTGCCAGTAGTAACAGAGGGACAGCGCAGCCCCAGCATTTT. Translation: CASSNRGTAQPQHF.

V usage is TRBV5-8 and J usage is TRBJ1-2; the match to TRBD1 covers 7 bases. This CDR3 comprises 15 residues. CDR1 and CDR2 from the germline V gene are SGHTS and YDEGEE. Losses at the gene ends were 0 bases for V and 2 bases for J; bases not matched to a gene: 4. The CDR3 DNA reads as TGTGCCAGCAGCTTGGGGGCAGGGGGGAACTATGGCTACACCTTC. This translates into CASSLGAGGNYGYTF.

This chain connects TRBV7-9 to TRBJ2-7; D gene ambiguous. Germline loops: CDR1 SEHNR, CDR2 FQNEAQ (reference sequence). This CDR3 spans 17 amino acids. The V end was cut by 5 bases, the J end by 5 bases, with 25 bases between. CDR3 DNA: TGTGCCAGCAGCCCAACGTACCCGCAGGCTACTTTCCACGAGCAGTACTTC. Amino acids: CASSPTYPQATFHEQYF.

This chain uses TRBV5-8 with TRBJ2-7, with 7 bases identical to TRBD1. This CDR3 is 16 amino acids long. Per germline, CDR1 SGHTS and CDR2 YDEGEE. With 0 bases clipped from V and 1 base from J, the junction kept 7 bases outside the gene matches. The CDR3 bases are TGTGCCAGCAGCTTGGCCTGGGGCAGGGGGTCCTACGAGCAGTACTTC. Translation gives CASSLAWGRGSYEQYF.

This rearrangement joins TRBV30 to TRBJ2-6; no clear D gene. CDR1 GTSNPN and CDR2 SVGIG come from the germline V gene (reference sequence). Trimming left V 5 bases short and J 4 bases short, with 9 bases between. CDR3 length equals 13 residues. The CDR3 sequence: CAWRYSGANVLTF. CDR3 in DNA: TGTGCCTGGCGCTACTCCGGGGCCAACGTCCTGACTTTC.

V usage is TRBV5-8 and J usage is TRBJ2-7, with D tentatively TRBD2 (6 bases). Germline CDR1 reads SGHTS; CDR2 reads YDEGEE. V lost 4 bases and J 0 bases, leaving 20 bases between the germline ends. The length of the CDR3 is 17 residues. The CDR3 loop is CASSTIRGRGSSYEQYF. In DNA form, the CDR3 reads TGTGCCAGCAGCACCATCCGGGGACGGGGGAGCTCCTACGAGCAGTACTTC.